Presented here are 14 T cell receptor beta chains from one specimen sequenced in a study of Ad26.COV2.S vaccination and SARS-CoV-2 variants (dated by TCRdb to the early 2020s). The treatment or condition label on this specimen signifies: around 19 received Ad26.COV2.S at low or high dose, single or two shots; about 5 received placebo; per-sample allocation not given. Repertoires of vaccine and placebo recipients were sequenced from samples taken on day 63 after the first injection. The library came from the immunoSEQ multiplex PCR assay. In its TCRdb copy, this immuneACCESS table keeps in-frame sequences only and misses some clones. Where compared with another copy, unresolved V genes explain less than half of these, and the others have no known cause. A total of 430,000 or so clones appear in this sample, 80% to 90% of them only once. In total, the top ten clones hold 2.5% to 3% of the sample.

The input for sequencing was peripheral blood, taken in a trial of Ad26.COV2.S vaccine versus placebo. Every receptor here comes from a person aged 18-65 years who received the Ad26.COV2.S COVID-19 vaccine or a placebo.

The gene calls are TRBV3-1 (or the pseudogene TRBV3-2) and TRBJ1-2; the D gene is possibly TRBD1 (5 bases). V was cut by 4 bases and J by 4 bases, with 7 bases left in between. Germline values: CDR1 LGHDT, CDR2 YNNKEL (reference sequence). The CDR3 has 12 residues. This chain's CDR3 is CASSRGGYGYTF. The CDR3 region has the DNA TGTGCCAGCAGCCGGGGGGGCTATGGCTACACCTTC.

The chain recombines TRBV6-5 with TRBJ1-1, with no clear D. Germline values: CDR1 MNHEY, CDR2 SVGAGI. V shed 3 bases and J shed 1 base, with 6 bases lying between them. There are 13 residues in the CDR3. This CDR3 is CASSYGKNTEAFF. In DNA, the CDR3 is TGTGCCAGCAGTTATGGAAAGAACACTGAAGCTTTCTTT.

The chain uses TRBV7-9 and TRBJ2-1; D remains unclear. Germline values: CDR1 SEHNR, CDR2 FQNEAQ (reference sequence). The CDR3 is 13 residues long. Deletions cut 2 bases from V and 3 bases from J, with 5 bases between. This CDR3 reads CASSLIVYNEQFF. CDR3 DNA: TGTGCCAGCAGCTTAATCGTCTACAATGAGCAGTTCTTC.

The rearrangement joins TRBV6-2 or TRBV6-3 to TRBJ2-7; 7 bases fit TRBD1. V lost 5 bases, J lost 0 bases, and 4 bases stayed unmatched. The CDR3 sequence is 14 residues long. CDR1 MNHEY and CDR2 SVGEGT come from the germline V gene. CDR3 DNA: TGTGCCAGCAGTAGGGACAGCCCCTCCTACGAGCAGTACGTC. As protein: CASSRDSPSYEQYV.

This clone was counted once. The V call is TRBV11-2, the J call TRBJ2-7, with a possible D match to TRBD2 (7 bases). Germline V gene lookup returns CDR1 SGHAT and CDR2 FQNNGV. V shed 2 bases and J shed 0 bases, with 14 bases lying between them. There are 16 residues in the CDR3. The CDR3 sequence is CASSLFVGGLSYEQYF. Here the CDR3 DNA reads TGTGCCAGCAGCTTATTTGTCGGGGGGCTCTCCTACGAGCAGTACTTC.

CDR3 in amino acids: CASSNGGVTDTQYF. As DNA, the CDR3 is TGCGCCAGCAGCAACGGGGGGGTCACAGATACGCAGTATTTT. The chain carries TRBV5-1 and TRBJ2-3, with 8 nucleotides matching TRBD2. Trimming took 4 bases from V and 2 from J; bases not matched to a gene: 3. CDR1 SGHRS and CDR2 YFSETQ come from the germline V gene. CDR3 length equals 14 residues.

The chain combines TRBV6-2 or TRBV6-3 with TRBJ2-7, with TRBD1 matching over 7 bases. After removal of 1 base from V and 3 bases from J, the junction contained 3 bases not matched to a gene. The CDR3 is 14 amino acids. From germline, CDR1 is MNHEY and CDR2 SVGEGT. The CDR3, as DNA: TGTGCCAGCAGTTACTGGACAGGCCTCTACGAGCAGTACTTC. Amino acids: CASSYWTGLYEQYF.

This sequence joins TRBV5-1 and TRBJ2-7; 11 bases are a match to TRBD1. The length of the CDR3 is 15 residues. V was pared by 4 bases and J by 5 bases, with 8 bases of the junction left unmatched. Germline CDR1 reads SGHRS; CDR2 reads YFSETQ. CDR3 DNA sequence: TGCGCCAGCAGCACGCGGACAGGGGGCTACAACGAGCAGTACTTC. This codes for CASSTRTGGYNEQYF.

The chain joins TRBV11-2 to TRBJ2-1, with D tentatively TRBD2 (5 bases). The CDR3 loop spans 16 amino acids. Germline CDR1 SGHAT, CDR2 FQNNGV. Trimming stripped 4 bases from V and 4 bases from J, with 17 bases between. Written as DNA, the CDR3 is TGTGCCAGCAGCTCATTAGGACCGAGGGTATACAATGAGCAGTTCTTC. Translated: CASSSLGPRVYNEQFF. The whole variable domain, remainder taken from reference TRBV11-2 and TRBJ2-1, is EAGVAQSPRYKIIEKRQSVAFWCNPISGHATLYWYQQILGQGPKLLIQFQNNGVVDDSQLPKDRFSAERLKGVDSTLKIQPAKLEDSAVYLCASSSLGPRVYNEQFFGPGTRLTVL.

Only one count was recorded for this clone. CDR3: CASSSSTQTQYF. DNA for the CDR3: TGTGCCAGCAGCTCCTCGACCCAGACCCAGTACTTC. The chain is built from TRBV9 and TRBJ2-5; no reliable D call. V lost 4 bases and J 6 bases, leaving 10 bases between the germline ends. This CDR3 is built from 12 residues. Germline CDR1 and CDR2: SGDLS and YYNGEE.

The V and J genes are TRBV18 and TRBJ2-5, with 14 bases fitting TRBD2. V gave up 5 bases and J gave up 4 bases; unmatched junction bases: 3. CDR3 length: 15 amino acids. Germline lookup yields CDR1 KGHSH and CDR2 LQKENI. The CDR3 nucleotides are TGTGCCAGCTCATCGGGACTAGCGGGAGTAGAGACCCAGTACTTC. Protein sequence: CASSSGLAGVETQYF.

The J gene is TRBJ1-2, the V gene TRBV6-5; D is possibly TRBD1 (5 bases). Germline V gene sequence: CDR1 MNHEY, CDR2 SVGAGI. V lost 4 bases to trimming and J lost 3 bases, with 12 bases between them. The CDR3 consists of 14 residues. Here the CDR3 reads CASSFTTEHYGYTF. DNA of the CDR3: TGTGCCAGCAGTTTCACGACAGAGCACTATGGCTACACCTTC.

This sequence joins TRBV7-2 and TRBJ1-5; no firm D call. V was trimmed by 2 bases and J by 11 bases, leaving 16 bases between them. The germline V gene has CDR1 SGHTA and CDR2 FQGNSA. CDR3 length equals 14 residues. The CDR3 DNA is TGTGCCAGCAGCTTAAGGCCACAACGGGGATCCCAGCATTTT. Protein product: CASSLRPQRGSQHF. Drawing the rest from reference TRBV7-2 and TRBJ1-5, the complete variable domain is GAGVSQSPSNKVTEKGKDVELRCDPISGHTALYWYRQSLGQGLEFLIYFQGNSAPDKSGLPSDRFSAERTGGSVSTLTIQRTQQEDSAVYLCASSLRPQRGSQHFGDGTRLSIL.

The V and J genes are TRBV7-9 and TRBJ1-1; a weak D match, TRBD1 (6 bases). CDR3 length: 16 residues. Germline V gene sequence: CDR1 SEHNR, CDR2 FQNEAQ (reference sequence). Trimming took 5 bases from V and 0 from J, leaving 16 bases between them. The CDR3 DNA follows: TGTGCCAGCAGCCCCCTGGGGGCGGACATGAACACTGAAGCTTTCTTT. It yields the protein CASSPLGADMNTEAFF.